A selection of T cell receptor beta chains follows, all from one sample in a study of shared clonotypes between healthy human individuals. The protocol was immunoSEQ multiplex PCR, while the TCRdb copy is restricted to in-frame clones and leaves out a portion. Of around 2.1 million clones in the sample, about 93% were seen once. The specimen was naive CD8+ T cells from PBMCs. These receptors all stem from a man aged 18 to 35 in good health. Some clones in this sample may be carry-over from other donors' samples. Each CDR3 is given with its conserved first and last residue. The order of the fields is V gene, J gene, D gene, clone size, CDR3 protein, CDR3 DNA. A D gene is named only where the DNA matches it firmly. A clone size is listed for some rows: how often the clone was seen (once, few, many), or a class if it is expanded.

TRBV28,TRBJ2-7,TRBD1,NA,CASSFEAGTGGNEQYF,TGTGCCAGCAGTTTTGAGGCGGGGACAGGGGGAAACGAGCAGTACTTC
TRBV7-9,TRBJ1-1,NA,few,CASSPGLNTEAFF,TGTGCCAGCAGCCCCGGACTGAACACTGAAGCTTTCTTT
TRBV7-2,TRBJ2-7,NA,NA,CASSWGWGDEQYF,TGTGCCAGCAGCTGGGGTTGGGGGGACGAGCAGTACTTC
TRBV27,TRBJ1-1,TRBD1,NA,CASSSRGTEAFF,TGTGCCAGCAGTAGCAGGGGGACTGAAGCTTTCTTT
TRBV28,TRBJ2-1,NA,NA,CASSLASRGSNEQFF,TGTGCCAGCAGTCTAGCATCGAGGGGATCCAATGAGCAGTTCTTC
TRBV11-1,TRBJ2-2,TRBD1,NA,CASSSRTGLRTGELFF,TGTGCCAGCAGCTCCCGGACAGGGTTACGGACCGGGGAGCTGTTTTTT
TRBV27,TRBJ1-1,NA,NA,CASSTGRVNTEAFF,TGTGCCAGCAGCACGGGGCGGGTGAACACTGAAGCTTTCTTT
TRBV18,TRBJ2-7,TRBD1,NA,CASSPWTGQSSYEQYF,TGTGCCAGCTCCCCGTGGACAGGGCAAAGCTCCTACGAGCAGTACTTC
TRBV7-6,TRBJ2-7,TRBD1,NA,CASSVGQGFYEQYF,TGTGCCAGCAGCGTGGGACAGGGATTTTACGAGCAGTACTTC
TRBV6-7,TRBJ2-3,NA,NA,CASSTRTASTDTQYF,TGTGCCAGCAGCACTCGGACAGCTAGCACAGATACGCAGTATTTT
TRBV9,TRBJ2-1,TRBD2,NA,CASSDGAGDLFF,TGTGCCAGCAGCGATGGTGCGGGAGACCTGTTCTTC
TRBV7-8,TRBJ2-1,TRBD2,NA,CASSFLLAGYNEQFF,TGTGCCAGCAGCTTCCTACTAGCGGGATACAATGAGCAGTTCTTC
TRBV9,TRBJ2-2,NA,NA,CASSVDSAGELFF,TGTGCCAGCAGCGTAGATAGCGCCGGGGAGCTGTTTTTT
TRBV28,TRBJ1-2,NA,NA,CASSLKRVYRYGYTF,TGTGCCAGCAGTTTAAAGAGGGTTTATCGCTATGGCTACACCTTC
TRBV19,TRBJ1-5,NA,NA,CASSISDTDNQPQHF,TGTGCCAGTAGTATAAGTGACACGGACAATCAGCCCCAGCATTTT
TRBV27,TRBJ1-2,TRBD1,NA,CASRGRGLTGYTF,TGTGCCAGCAGGGGCAGGGGGCTTACTGGCTACACCTTC
TRBV15,TRBJ2-1,NA,NA,CATSRVGGSYNEQFF,TGTGCCACCAGCAGAGTTGGGGGTTCCTACAATGAGCAGTTCTTC
TRBV7-2,TRBJ1-1,NA,NA,CASSLVLSRGDEAFF,TGTGCCAGCAGCTTAGTTCTGTCGCGCGGCGATGAAGCTTTCTTT
TRBV7-9,TRBJ1-5,TRBD1,NA,CASSLGSGQFNQPQHF,TGTGCCAGCAGCTTGGGCTCGGGACAGTTCAATCAGCCCCAGCATTTT
TRBV4-1,TRBJ2-3,TRBD2,NA,CASSQVRRESTDTQYF,TGCGCCAGCAGCCAAGTCCGGCGGGAGAGCACAGATACGCAGTATTTT
TRBV2,TRBJ1-4,NA,NA,CASSEGQGWELFF,TGTGCCAGCAGTGAAGGTCAGGGGTGGGAACTGTTTTTT
TRBV27,TRBJ2-7,NA,NA,CASSRTPTTYEQYF,TGTGCCAGCAGCCGCACCCCGACTACGTACGAGCAGTACTTC
TRBV10-1,TRBJ1-1,NA,NA,CASNDDVGTEAFF,TGCGCCAGCAATGACGACGTCGGCACTGAAGCTTTCTTT
TRBV5-1,TRBJ1-1,TRBD1,NA,CASSMGTGNMNTEAFF,TGCGCCAGCAGCATGGGGACAGGGAACATGAACACTGAAGCTTTCTTT
TRBV6-6,TRBJ1-1,TRBD1,NA,CASRQGRTEAFF,TGTGCCAGCAGACAGGGGCGGACTGAAGCTTTCTTT
TRBV9,TRBJ1-4,TRBD1,NA,CASSSRGQGTNEKLFF,TGTGCCAGCAGCTCGCGAGGACAGGGAACTAATGAAAAACTGTTTTTT
TRBV7-6,TRBJ2-7,NA,NA,CASSLAAQDVSYEQYF,TGTGCCAGCAGCTTAGCCGCGCAGGACGTCTCCTACGAGCAGTACTTC
TRBV4-3,TRBJ2-1,TRBD2,NA,CASSRLLAAGNEQFF,TGCGCCAGCAGCCGCTTACTAGCGGCAGGGAATGAGCAGTTCTTC
TRBV7-9,TRBJ2-7,NA,NA,CASSYPPKYEQYF,TGTGCCAGCTCGTACCCCCCGAAGTACGAGCAGTACTTC
TRBV19,TRBJ1-3,NA,NA,CASQEGSRDTGNTIYF,TGTGCCAGTCAGGAGGGCAGTAGAGATACTGGAAACACCATATATTTT
TRBV28,TRBJ1-5,NA,NA,CASSSGQFSNQPQHF,TGTGCCAGCAGTTCCGGACAGTTTAGCAATCAGCCCCAGCATTTT
TRBV19,TRBJ2-5,TRBD2,NA,CASSIIPLRGGSGETQYF,TGTGCCAGTAGTATTATTCCCCTGAGGGGAGGGTCGGGCGAGACCCAGTACTTC
TRBV27,TRBJ2-1,TRBD1,NA,CASSLRDRDNEQFF,TGTGCCAGCAGTCTCCGGGACAGAGACAATGAGCAGTTCTTC
TRBV7-9,TRBJ1-2,TRBD1,NA,CASSSQDRMLNYGYTF,TGTGCCAGCAGCTCACAGGACAGGATGCTAAACTATGGCTACACCTTC
TRBV5-1,TRBJ2-1,TRBD2,NA,CASRTSGDNEQFF,TGCGCCAGCAGGACTAGCGGGGACAATGAGCAGTTCTTC
TRBV10-2,TRBJ2-3,NA,NA,CASTPSTDTQYF,TGCGCCAGCACCCCCAGCACAGATACGCAGTATTTT
TRBV5-4,TRBJ2-7,NA,NA,CASSSGPLEQYF,TGTGCCAGCAGTTCGGGCCCCCTCGAGCAGTACTTC
TRBV7-9,TRBJ2-7,TRBD2,NA,CASSGLTGGSIGEQYF,TGTGCCAGCAGCGGACTCACGGGAGGGAGCATCGGCGAGCAGTACTTC
TRBV7-8,TRBJ1-4,TRBD1,NA,CASSQGEEGLNEKLFF,TGTGCCAGCAGCCAGGGGGAGGAGGGTTTAAATGAAAAACTGTTTTTT
TRBV6-6,TRBJ2-3,NA,NA,CASSYSQPDTQYF,TGTGCCAGCAGTTACTCGCAGCCAGATACGCAGTATTTT
TRBV28,TRBJ1-4,NA,NA,CASLPRGWNEKLFF,TGTGCCAGCCTCCCCCGGGGTTGGAATGAAAAACTGTTTTTT
TRBV28,TRBJ2-3,NA,NA,CASSPFPSTDTQYF,TGTGCCAGCAGCCCTTTCCCGTCCACAGATACGCAGTATTTT
TRBV4-1,TRBJ2-1,TRBD2,NA,CASSRTEREPLTEQFF,TGCGCCAGCAGCCGAACGGAGCGGGAGCCCTTGACTGAGCAGTTCTTC
TRBV10-1,TRBJ2-3,TRBD2,NA,CASSEAGDETDTQYF,TGCGCCAGCAGTGAAGCGGGAGACGAGACAGATACGCAGTATTTT
TRBV5-6,TRBJ2-7,NA,NA,CASSLRRNEQYF,TGTGCCAGCAGCTTGAGGAGAAACGAGCAGTACTTC
TRBV10-3,TRBJ2-2,NA,NA,CAITGSSATGELFF,TGTGCCATCACGGGGTCTAGCGCCACCGGGGAGCTGTTTTTT
TRBV19,TRBJ1-1,NA,few,CASSIDLEVEAFF,TGTGCCAGTAGTATAGATCTGGAGGTTGAAGCTTTCTTT
TRBV5-6,TRBJ1-2,NA,NA,CASSTSPTTFNYGYTF,TGTGCCAGCAGCACTAGCCCAACTACGTTTAACTATGGCTACACCTTC
TRBV4-1,TRBJ2-1,TRBD2,NA,CASSQVLAAGSYNEQFF,TGCGCCAGCAGCCAAGTCCTAGCGGCCGGCTCCTACAATGAGCAGTTCTTC
TRBV27,TRBJ1-1,NA,NA,CASSLGSLRGKPFF,TGTGCCAGCAGTTTAGGGAGTCTCAGGGGAAAGCCTTTCTTT
TRBV7-6,TRBJ2-1,NA,NA,CASSLVVNEQFF,TGTGCCAGCAGCTTAGTGGTCAATGAGCAGTTCTTC